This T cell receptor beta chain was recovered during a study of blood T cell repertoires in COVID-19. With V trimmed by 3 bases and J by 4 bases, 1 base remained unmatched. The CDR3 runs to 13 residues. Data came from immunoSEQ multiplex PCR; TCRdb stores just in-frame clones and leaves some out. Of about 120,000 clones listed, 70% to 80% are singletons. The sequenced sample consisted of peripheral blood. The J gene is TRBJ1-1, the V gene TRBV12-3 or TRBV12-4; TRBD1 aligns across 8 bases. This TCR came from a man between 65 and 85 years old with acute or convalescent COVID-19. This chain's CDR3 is CASSFGQGTEAFF. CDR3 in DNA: TGTGCCAGCAGTTTTGGACAGGGCACTGAAGCTTTCTTT.